This TCR beta chain was observed in a study of cytomegalovirus exposure and HLA in healthy donors. Study background: Earlier sequencing of 150 million to 200 million T cells yielded about 120 million unique TCR beta sequences. Counted in an early data release were about 85 million unique TCRs from HLA-typed donors.

The donors (healthy individuals) were bone marrow donors. In this sample, this clone turned up once. PCR primers comprised 60 Vbeta and 13 Jbeta primers. Measured with immunoSEQ multiplex PCR; TCRdb has only the in-frame clones, and not every one. The sample consists of some 140,000 clones, less than 90% of them appearing once. Germline assignment: CDR1 GTSNPN and CDR2 SVGIG (reference sequence). The CDR3 consists of 17 residues. V was clipped by 0 bases and J by 4 bases; unmatched bases: 14. The sample consisted of PBMCs. The chain carries TRBV30 and TRBJ2-5; 7 bases are a match to TRBD1. This receptor was obtained from a man aged 40-50 years in good health and CMV-seronegative. CDR3 in amino acids: CAWSVLGRGRLVETQYF. The CDR3 nucleotides read TGTGCCTGGAGTGTACTAGGAAGGGGGCGATTGGTAGAGACCCAGTACTTC.